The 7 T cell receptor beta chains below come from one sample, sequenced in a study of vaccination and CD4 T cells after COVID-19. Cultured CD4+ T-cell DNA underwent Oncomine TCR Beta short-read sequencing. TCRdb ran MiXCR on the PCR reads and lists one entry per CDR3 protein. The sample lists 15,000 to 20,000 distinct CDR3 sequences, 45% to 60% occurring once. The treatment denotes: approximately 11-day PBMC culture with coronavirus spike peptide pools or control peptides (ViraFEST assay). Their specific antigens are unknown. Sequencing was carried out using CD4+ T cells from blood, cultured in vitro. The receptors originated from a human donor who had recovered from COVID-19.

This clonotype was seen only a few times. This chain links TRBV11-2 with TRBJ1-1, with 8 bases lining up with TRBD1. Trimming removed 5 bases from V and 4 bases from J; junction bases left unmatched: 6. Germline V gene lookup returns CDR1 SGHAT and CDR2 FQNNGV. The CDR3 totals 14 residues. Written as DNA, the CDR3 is TGTGCCAGCAGCCGACAGCAGGGGGCCACTGAAGCTTTCTTT. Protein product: CASSRQQGATEAFF.

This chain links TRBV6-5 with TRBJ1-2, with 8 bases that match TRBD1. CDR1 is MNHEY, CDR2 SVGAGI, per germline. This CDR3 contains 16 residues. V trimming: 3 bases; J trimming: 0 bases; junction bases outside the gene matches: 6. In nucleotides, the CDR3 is TGTGCCAGCAGTTATAGCCTGACAGGGGCTAACTATGGCTACACCTTC. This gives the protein CASSYSLTGANYGYTF.

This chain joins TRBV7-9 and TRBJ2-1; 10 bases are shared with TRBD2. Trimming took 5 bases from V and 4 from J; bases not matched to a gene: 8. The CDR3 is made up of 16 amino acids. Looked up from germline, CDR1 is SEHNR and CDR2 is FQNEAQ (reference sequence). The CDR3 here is CASSPLAGERYNEQFF. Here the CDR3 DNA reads TGTGCCAGCAGCCCTCTAGCGGGAGAGAGGTACAATGAGCAGTTCTTC.

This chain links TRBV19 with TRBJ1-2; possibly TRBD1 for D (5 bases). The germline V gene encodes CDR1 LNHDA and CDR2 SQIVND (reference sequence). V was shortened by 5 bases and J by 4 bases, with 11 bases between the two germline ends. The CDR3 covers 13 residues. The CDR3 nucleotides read TGTGCCAGTAGTGGTCCGGGGACCTATGGCTACACCTTC. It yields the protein CASSGPGTYGYTF.

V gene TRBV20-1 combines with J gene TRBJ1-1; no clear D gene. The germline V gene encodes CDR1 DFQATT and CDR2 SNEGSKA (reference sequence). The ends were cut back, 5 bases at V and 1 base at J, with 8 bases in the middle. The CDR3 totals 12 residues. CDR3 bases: TGCAGTGCTTTTGACGAGAACACTGAAGCTTTCTTT. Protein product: CSAFDENTEAFF.

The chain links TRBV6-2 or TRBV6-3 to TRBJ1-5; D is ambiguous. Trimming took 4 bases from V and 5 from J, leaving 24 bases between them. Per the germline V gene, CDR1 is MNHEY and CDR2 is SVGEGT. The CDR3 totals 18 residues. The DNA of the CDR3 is TGTGCCAGCAGTTCCCCCTCCGGTTGGGAGGGTCGTGATCAGCCCCAGCATTTT. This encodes CASSSPSGWEGRDQPQHF.

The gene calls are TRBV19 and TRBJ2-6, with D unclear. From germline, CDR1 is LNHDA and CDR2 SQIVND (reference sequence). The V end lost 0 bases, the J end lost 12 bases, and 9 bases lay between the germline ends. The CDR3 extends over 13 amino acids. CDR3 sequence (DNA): TGTGCCAGTAGTATAGATCCCCGCAGCGTCCTGACTTTC. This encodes CASSIDPRSVLTF. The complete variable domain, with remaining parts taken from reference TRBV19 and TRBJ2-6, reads DGGITQSPKYLFRKEGQNVTLSCEQNLNHDAMYWYRQDPGQGLRLIYYSQIVNDFQKGDIAEGYSVSREKKESFPLTVTSAQKNPTAFYLCASSIDPRSVLTFGAGSRLTVL.